The sequence of this TCR beta chain was determined in a study of T cells after yellow fever vaccination. Each CDR3 protein is one row after TCRdb ran MiXCR on the 5' RACE reads. Of some 73,000 distinct CDR3 sequences in the sample, just under 8% were seen once. With 6 bases removed from V and 2 bases from J, the gap between germline ends came to 14 bases. Germline lookup yields CDR1 MNHEY and CDR2 SVGEGT. The CDR3 extends over 14 amino acids. The starting material was CD8+ T cells sorted from PBMCs, obtained on the day of the yellow fever booster vaccination. The TCR sequence derives from a man aged 30 to 45 who received the YFV17D yellow fever vaccine. This chain uses TRBV6-2 or TRBV6-3 with TRBJ2-7, with D unclear. The CDR3 region has the DNA TGTGCCAGCAGGCCCGTCCCCGATACCTACGAGCAGTACTTC. It encodes CASRPVPDTYEQYF.